The 7 T cell receptor beta chains below were found in one sample sequenced in a study of blood T cell repertoires in COVID-19. Some clones are missing from TCRdb's copy, which holds only in-frame ones; the method was immunoSEQ multiplex PCR. The sample includes some 190,000 clones, 70% to 90% seen only once; the top ten take around 4%. Sequenced material: PBMCs or T cells enriched from blood (not recorded which). The receptors were gathered from a man aged 30-40 years with acute COVID-19.

This clone has just a few counts. The chain couples TRBV4-2 to TRBJ1-6; D is perhaps TRBD1 (5 bases). This CDR3 spans 15 amino acids. Trimming took 0 bases from V and 10 from J, leaving 13 bases between them. Germline V CDR1 and CDR2: LGHNA, YNFKEQ. The CDR3 DNA sequence: TGTGCCAGCAGCCAAGATCCAGGGTGGAAATCACCCCTCCACTTT. Its protein is CASSQDPGWKSPLHF.

The chain links TRBV19 to TRBJ1-3; 7 nucleotides match TRBD1. Germline V gene lookup returns CDR1 LNHDA and CDR2 SQIVND (reference sequence). The CDR3 contains 14 residues. V lost 7 bases, J lost 0 bases, and 3 bases stayed unmatched. The DNA of the CDR3 is TGTGCCAGTAAACAGGGGAGCTCTGGAAACACCATATATTTT. This gives the protein CASKQGSSGNTIYF. Full variable domain (outside the CDR3, taken from reference TRBV19 and TRBJ1-3): DGGITQSPKYLFRKEGQNVTLSCEQNLNHDAMYWYRQDPGQGLRLIYYSQIVNDFQKGDIAEGYSVSREKKESFPLTVTSAQKNPTAFYLCASKQGSSGNTIYFGEGSWLTVV.

The chain carries TRBV14 and TRBJ1-5; D is undetermined. The length of the CDR3 is 12 residues. V was shortened by 1 base and J by 12 bases, with 10 bases between the two germline ends. Germline V gene data show CDR1 as SGHDN and CDR2 as FVKESK. The CDR3 is CASSQGRSGQHF. For the CDR3, the DNA is TGTGCCAGCAGCCAAGGTCGTTCCGGCCAGCATTTT.

V gene TRBV2 combines with J gene TRBJ2-1; no clear D. The CDR3 spans 12 residues. The germline V gene encodes CDR1 SNHLY and CDR2 FYNNEI. The V end was cut by 3 bases, the J end by 8 bases, with 8 bases between. Here the CDR3 reads CASSEVRDEQFF. CDR3 bases: TGTGCCAGCAGTGAGGTCCGGGATGAGCAGTTCTTC.

The V gene is TRBV5-1, the J gene TRBJ2-1; 8 bases line up with TRBD2. This CDR3 contains 15 residues. The V and J ends lost 5 bases and 3 bases, in that order; junction bases with no gene match: 7. Germline lookup yields CDR1 SGHRS and CDR2 YFSETQ. In DNA, the CDR3 is TGCGCCAGCAGGCAAACCGGGACTAGCTACAATGAGCAGTTCTTC. This sequence encodes CASRQTGTSYNEQFF.

This clone has just a few counts. V gene TRBV28 combines with J gene TRBJ1-2, with D possibly being TRBD1 (6 bases). Germline lookup yields CDR1 MDHEN and CDR2 SYDVKM. CDR3 length: 16 amino acids. Trimming removed 7 bases from V and 4 bases from J, with 22 bases in between. In nucleotides, the CDR3 is TGTGCCAGCACCTTCGAAAAACGGACAGAAACCTATGGCTACACCTTC. As protein: CASTFEKRTETYGYTF.

This clone was seen repeatedly, ten times or more. The V call is TRBV12-3 or TRBV12-4, the J call TRBJ2-2, with D unclear. The V and J ends lost 6 bases and 5 bases respectively, with 10 bases between them. This CDR3 region has 13 residues. The CDR3 loop reads CASRKSGTGELFF. The CDR3 DNA reads as TGTGCCAGCAGAAAATCCGGGACCGGGGAGCTGTTTTTT.